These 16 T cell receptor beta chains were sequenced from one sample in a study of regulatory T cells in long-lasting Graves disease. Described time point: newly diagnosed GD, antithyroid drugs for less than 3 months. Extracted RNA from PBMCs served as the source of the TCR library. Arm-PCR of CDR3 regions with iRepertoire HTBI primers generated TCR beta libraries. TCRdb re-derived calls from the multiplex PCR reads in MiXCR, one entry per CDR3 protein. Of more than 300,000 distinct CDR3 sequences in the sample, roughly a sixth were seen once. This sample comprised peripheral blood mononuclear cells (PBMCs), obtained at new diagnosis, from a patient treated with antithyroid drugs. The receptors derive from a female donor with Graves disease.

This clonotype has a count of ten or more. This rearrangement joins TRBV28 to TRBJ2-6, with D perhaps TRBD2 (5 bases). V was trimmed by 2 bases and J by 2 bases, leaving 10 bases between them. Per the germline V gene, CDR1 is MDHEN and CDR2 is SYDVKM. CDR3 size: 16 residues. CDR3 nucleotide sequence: TGTGCCAGCAGTTTAGGTAGCGCCCCTGGGGCCAACGTCCTGACTTTC. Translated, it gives CASSLGSAPGANVLTF. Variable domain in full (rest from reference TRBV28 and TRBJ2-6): DVKVTQSSRYLVKRTGEKVFLECVQDMDHENMFWYRQDPGLGLRLIYFSYDVKMKEKGDIPEGYSVSREKKERFSLILESASTNQTSMYLCASSLGSAPGANVLTFGAGSRLTVL.

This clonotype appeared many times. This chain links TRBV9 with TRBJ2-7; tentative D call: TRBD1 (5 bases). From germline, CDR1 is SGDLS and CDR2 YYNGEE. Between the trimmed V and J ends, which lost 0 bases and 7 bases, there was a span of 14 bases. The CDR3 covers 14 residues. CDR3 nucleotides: TGTGCCAGCAGCGTAGAGCAGGTACCAGGGGAGCAGTACTTC. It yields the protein CASSVEQVPGEQYF.

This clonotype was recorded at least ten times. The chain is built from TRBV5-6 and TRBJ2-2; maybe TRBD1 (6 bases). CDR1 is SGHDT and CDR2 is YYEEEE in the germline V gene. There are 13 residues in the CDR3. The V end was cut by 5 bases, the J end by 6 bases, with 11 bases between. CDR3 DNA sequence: TGTGCCAGCAGGGCCGGACAGTCCGGGGAGCTGTTTTTT. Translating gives CASRAGQSGELFF. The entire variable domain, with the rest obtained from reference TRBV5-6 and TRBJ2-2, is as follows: DAGVTQSPTHLIKTRGQQVTLRCSPKSGHDTVSWYQQALGQGPQFIFQYYEEEERQRGNFPDRFSGHQFPNYSSELNVNALLLGDSALYLCASRAGQSGELFFGEGSRLTVL.

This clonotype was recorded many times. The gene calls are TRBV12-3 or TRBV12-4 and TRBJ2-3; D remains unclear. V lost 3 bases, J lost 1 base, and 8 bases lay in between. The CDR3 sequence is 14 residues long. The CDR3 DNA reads TGTGCCAGCAGTTTCACATCGGGCACAGATACGCAGTATTTT. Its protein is CASSFTSGTDTQYF.

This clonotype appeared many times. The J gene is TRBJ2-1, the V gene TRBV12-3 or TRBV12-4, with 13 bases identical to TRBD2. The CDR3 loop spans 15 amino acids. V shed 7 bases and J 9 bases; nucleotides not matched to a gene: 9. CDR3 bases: TGTGCCAGCACTCATACTAGCGGGGGGGTGGGTGAGCAGTTCTTC. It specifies CASTHTSGGVGEQFF.

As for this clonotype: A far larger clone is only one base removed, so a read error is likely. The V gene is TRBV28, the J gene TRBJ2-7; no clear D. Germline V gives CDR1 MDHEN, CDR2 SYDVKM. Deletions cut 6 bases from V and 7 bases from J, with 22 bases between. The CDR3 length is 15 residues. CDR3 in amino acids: CASSQRRWPPNEQYF. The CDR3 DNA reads TGTGCCAGCAGCCAGAGACGATGGCCCCCCAATGAGCAGTACTTC.

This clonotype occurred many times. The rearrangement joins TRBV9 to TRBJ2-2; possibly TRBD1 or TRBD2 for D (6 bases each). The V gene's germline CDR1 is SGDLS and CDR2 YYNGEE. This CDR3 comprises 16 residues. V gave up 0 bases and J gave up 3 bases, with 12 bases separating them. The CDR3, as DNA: TGTGCCAGCAGCGTAGCCGCAGGGGAGGACACCGGGGAGCTGTTTTTT. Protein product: CASSVAAGEDTGELFF.

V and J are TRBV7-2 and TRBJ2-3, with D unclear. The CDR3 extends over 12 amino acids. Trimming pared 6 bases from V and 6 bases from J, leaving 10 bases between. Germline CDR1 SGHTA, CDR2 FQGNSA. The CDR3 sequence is CASRPSGDTQYF. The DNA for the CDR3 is TGTGCCAGCAGGCCCAGTGGGGATACGCAGTATTTT.

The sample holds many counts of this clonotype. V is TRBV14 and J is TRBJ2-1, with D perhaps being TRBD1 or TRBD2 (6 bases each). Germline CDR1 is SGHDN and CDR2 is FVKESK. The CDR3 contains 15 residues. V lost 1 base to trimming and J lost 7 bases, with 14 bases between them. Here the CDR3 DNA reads TGTGCCAGCAGCCAAGTGGCAGGGGCGGGAAATGAGCAGTTCTTC. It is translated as CASSQVAGAGNEQFF.

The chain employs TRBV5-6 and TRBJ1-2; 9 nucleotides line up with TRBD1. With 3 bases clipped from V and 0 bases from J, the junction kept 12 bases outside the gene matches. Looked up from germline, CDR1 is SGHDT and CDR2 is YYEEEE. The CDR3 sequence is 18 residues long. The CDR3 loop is CASSYGQGTITTNYGYTF. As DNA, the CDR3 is TGTGCCAGCAGCTATGGACAGGGGACCATAACTACTAACTATGGCTACACCTTC. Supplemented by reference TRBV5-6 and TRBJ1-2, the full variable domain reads DAGVTQSPTHLIKTRGQQVTLRCSPKSGHDTVSWYQQALGQGPQFIFQYYEEEERQRGNFPDRFSGHQFPNYSSELNVNALLLGDSALYLCASSYGQGTITTNYGYTFGSGTRLTVV.

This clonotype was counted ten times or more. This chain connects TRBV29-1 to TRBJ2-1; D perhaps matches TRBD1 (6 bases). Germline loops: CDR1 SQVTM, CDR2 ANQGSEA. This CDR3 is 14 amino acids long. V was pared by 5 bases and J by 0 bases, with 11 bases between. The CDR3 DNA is TGCAGCGTTAAGGACAGCGGCTCCTACAATGAGCAGTTCTTC. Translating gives CSVKDSGSYNEQFF.

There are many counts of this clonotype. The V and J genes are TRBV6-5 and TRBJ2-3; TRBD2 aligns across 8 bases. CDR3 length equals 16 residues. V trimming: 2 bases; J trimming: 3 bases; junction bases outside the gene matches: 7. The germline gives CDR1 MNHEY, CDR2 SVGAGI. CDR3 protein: CASSYGASGHTDTQYF. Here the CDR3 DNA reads TGTGCCAGCAGTTACGGGGCTAGCGGGCATACAGATACGCAGTATTTT.

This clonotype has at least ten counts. DNA for the CDR3: TGTGCCATCAGTGAGTTCTCTGACTACGAGCAGTACTTC. Protein sequence: CAISEFSDYEQYF. This chain connects TRBV10-3 to TRBJ2-7; no definite D call. Trimming took 1 base from V and 3 from J, leaving 7 bases between them. CDR3 length: 13 residues. Germline CDR1 reads ENHRY; CDR2 reads SYGVKD.

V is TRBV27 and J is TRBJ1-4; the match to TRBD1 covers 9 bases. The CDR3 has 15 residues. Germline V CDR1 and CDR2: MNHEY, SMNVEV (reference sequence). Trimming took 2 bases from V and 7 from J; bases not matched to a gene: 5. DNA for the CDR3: TGTGCCAGCAGTTTACAGTGGGACAGGGTTGAAAAACTGTTTTTT. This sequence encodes CASSLQWDRVEKLFF.

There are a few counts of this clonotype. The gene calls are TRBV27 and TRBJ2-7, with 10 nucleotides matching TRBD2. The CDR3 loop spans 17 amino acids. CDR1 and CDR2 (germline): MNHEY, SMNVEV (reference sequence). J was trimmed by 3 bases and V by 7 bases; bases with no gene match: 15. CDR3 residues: CASMGRLAGETFYEQYF. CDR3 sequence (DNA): TGTGCCAGCATGGGGAGGCTAGCGGGGGAAACCTTCTACGAGCAGTACTTC.

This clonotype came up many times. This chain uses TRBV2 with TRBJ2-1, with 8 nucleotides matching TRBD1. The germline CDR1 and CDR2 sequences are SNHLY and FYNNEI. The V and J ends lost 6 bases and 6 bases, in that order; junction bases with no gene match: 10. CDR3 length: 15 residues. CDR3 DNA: TGTGCCAGCAGCCCGGACAGGGAATTGGTCAATGAGCAGTTCTTC. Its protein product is CASSPDRELVNEQFF. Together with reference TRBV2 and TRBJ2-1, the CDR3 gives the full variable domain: EPEVTQTPSHQVTQMGQEVILRCVPISNHLYFYWYRQILGQKVEFLVSFYNNEISEKSEIFDDQFSVERPDGSNFTLKIRSTKLEDSAMYFCASSPDRELVNEQFFGPGTRLTVL.